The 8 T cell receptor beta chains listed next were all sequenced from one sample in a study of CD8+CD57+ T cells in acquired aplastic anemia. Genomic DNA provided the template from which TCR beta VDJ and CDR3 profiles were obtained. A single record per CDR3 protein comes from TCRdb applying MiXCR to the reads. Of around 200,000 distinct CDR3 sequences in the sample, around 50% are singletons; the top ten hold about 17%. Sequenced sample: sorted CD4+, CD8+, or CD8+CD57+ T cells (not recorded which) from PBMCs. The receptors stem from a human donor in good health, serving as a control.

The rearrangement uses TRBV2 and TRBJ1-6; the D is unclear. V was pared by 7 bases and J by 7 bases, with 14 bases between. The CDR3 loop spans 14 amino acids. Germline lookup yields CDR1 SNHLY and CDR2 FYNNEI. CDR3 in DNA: TGTGCCAGCAATCGGGTGGCGGTGAATTCACCCCTCCACTTT. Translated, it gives CASNRVAVNSPLHF.

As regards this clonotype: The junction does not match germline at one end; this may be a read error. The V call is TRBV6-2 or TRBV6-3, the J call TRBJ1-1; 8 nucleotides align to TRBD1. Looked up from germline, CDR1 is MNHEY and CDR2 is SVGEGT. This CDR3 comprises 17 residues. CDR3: CASSGSPGQVHNTKAFF. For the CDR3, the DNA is TGTGCCAGCAGTGGGTCACCGGGACAGGTTCATAACACTAAAGCTTTCTTT.

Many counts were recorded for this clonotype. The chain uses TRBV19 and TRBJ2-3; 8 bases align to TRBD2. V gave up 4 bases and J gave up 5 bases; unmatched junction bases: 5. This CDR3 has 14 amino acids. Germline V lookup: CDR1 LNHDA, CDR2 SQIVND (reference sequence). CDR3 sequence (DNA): TGTGCCAGTAGTAGCCGGGGGGGCATAGATACGCAGTATTTT. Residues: CASSSRGGIDTQYF.

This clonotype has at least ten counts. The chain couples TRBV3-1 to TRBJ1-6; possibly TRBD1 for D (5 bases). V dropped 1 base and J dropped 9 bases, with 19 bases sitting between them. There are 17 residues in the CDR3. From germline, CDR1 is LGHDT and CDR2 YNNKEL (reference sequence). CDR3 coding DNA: TGTGCCAGCAGCCAAGGCGGGTTGCAGGGCTGGGGTTCACCCCTCCACTTT. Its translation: CASSQGGLQGWGSPLHF.

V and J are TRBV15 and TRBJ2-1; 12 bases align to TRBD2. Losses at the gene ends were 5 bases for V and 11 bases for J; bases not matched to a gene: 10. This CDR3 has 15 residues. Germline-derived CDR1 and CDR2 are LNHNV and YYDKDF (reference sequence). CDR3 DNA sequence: TGTGCCACCAGCCTCCTAGCGGGGGGGCCGGGGCAGCAGTTCTTC. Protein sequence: CATSLLAGGPGQQFF.

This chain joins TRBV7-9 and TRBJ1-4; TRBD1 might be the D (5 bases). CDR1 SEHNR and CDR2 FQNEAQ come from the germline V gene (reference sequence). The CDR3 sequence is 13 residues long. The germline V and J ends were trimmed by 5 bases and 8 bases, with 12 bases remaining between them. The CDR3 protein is CASSISGGEKLFF. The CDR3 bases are TGTGCCAGCAGCATAAGCGGGGGGGAAAAACTGTTTTTT. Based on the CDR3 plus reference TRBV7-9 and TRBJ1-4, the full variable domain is DTGVSQNPRHKITKRGQNVTFRCDPISEHNRLYWYRQTLGQGPEFLTYFQNEAQLEKSRLLSDRFSAERPKGSFSTLEIQRTEQGDSAMYLCASSISGGEKLFFGSGTQLSVL.

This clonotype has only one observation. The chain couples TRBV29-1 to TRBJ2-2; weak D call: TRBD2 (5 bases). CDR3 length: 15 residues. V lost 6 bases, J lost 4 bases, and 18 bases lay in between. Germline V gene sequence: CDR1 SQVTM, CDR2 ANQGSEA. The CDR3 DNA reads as TGCAGCGTCCTGGGAGTGAAGGGCAGCACCGGGGAGCTGTTTTTT. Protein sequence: CSVLGVKGSTGELFF.

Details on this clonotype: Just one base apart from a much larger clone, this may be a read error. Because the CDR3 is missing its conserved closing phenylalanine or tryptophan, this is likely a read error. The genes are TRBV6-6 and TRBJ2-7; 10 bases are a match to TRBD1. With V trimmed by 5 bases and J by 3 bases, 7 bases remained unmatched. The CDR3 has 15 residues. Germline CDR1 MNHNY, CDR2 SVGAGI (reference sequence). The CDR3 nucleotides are TGTGCCAGCAGTCCCCCGGGACAGGGGTACTACGAGCAGTACCTC. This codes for CASSPPGQGYYEQYL.